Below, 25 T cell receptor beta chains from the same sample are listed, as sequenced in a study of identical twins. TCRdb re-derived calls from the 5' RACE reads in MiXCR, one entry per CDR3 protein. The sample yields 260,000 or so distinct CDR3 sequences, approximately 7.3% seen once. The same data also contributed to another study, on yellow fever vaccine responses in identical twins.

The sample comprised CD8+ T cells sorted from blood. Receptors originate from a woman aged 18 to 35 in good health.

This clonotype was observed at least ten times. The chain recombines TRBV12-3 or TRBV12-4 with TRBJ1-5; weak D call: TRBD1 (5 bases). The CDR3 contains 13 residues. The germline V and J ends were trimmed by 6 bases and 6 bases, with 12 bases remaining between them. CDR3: CASSSIGVQPQHF. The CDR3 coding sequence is TGTGCCAGCAGCTCGATAGGGGTTCAGCCCCAGCATTTT.

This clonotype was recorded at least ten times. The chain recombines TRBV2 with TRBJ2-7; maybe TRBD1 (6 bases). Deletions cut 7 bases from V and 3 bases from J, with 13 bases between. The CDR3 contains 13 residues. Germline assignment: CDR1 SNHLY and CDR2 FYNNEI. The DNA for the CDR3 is TGTGCCAGCAAGGACAGCGCGGGCTACGAGCAGTACGTC. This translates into CASKDSAGYEQYV.

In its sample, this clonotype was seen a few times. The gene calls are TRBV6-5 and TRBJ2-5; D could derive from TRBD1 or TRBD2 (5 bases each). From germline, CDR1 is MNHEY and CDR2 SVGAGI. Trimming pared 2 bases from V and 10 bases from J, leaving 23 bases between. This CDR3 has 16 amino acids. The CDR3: CASSYGRGIERGSQYF. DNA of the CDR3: TGTGCCAGCAGTTACGGTCGAGGGATAGAAAGGGGTAGCCAGTACTTC.

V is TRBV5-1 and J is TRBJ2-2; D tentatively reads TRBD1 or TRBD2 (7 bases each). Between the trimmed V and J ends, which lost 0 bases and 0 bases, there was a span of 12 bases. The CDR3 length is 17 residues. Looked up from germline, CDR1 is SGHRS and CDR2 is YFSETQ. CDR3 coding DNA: TGCGCCAGCAGCTTGGTGACAGGGAGGGCGAACACCGGGGAGCTGTTTTTT. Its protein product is CASSLVTGRANTGELFF.

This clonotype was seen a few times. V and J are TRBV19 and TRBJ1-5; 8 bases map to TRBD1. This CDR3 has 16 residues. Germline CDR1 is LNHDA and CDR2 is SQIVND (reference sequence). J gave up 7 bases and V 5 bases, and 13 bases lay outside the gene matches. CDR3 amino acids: CASSSGPDRVSQPQHF. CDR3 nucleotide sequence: TGTGCCAGTAGTTCGGGGCCGGACAGGGTATCCCAGCCCCAGCATTTT.

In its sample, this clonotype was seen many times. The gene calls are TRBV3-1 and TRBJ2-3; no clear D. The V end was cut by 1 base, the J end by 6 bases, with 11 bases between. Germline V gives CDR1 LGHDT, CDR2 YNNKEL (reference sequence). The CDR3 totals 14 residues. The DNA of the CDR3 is TGTGCCAGCAGCCAAGCGGCAATTTCGGATACGCAGTATTTT. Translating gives CASSQAAISDTQYF.

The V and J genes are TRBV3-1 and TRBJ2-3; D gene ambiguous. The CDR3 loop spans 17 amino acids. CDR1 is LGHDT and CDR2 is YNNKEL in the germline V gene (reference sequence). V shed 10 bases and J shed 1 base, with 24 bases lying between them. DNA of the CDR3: TGTGCCACCTCCCAAGATACCAGGCGGTCCCGCACAGATACGCAGTATTTT. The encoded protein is CATSQDTRRSRTDTQYF.

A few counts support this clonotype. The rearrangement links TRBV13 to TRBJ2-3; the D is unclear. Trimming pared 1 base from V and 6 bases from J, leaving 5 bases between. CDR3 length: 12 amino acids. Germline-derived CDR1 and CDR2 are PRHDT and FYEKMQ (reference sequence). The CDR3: CASSLERDTQYF. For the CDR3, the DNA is TGTGCCAGCAGCTTAGAAAGGGATACGCAGTATTTT.

CDR3 residues: CASSLAPRGLGLAEAFF. The CDR3 DNA reads as TGTGCCAGCAGCTTGGCCCCCCGGGGGCTTGGACTGGCTGAAGCTTTCTTT. V is TRBV5-5 and J is TRBJ1-1; a weak D match, TRBD1 (6 bases). The CDR3 runs to 17 residues. The germline gives CDR1 SGHKS, CDR2 YYEKEE (reference sequence). V lost 0 bases and J 6 bases, leaving 21 bases between the germline ends.

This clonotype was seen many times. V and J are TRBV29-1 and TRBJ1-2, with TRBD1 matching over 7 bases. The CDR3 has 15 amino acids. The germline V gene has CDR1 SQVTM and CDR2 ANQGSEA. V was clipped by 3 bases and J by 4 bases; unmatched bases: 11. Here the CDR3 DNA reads TGCAGCGTTGACTCCGGTAAAGGGGGCTTCTATGGCTACACCTTC. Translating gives CSVDSGKGGFYGYTF.

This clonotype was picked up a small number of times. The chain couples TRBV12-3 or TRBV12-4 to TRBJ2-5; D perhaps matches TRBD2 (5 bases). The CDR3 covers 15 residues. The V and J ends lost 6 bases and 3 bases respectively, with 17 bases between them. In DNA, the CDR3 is TGTGCCAGCAGGCCAACCGGACTGGAAGAAGAGACCCAGTACTTC. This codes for CASRPTGLEEETQYF.

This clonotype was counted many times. CDR3 protein: CSVEGTGLAGELFF. CDR3 coding DNA: TGCAGCGTTGAAGGGACAGGGTTGGCCGGGGAGCTGTTTTTT. This chain uses TRBV29-1 with TRBJ2-2; TRBD1 matches at 8 bases. Germline V lookup: CDR1 SQVTM, CDR2 ANQGSEA. J lost 6 bases, V lost 1 base, and 4 bases had no gene match. The CDR3 has 14 amino acids.

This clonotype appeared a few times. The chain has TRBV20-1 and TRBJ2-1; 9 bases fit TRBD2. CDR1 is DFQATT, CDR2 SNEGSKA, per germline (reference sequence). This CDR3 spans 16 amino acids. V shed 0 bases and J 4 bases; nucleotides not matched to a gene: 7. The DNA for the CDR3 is TGCAGTGCTAGAGAAGAGACTAGCGGAATTTACAATGAGCAGTTCTTC. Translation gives CSAREETSGIYNEQFF.

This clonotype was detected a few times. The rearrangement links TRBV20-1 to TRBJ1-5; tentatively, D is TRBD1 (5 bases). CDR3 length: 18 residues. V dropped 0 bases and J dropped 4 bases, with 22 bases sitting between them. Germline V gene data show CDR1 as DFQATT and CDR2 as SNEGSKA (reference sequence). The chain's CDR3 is CSARDIRQGSFENQPQHF. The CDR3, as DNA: TGCAGTGCTAGAGATATCCGGCAGGGCTCGTTTGAAAATCAGCCCCAGCATTTT.

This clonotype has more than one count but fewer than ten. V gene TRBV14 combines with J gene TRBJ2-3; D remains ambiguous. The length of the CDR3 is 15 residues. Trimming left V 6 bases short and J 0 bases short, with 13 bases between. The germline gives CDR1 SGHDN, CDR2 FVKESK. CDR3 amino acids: CASSRRESSTDTQYF. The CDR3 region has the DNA TGTGCCAGCAGTCGCAGAGAATCTAGCACAGATACGCAGTATTTT.

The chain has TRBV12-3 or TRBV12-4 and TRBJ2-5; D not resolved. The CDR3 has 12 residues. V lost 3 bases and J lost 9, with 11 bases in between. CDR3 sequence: CASSFWGSAQYF. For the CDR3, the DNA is TGTGCCAGCAGTTTCTGGGGATCGGCCCAGTACTTC.

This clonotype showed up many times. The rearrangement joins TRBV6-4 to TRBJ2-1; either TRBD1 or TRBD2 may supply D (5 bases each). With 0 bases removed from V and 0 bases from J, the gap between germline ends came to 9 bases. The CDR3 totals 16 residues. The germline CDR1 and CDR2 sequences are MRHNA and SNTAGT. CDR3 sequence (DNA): TGTGCCAGCAGTGACTCGACTGGGGGCTCCTACAATGAGCAGTTCTTC. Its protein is CASSDSTGGSYNEQFF.

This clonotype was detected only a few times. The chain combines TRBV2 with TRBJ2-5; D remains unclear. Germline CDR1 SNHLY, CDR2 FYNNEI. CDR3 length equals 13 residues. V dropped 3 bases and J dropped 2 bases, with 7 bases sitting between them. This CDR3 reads CASSELRQETQYF. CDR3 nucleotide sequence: TGTGCCAGCAGTGAGTTGCGGCAAGAGACCCAGTACTTC.

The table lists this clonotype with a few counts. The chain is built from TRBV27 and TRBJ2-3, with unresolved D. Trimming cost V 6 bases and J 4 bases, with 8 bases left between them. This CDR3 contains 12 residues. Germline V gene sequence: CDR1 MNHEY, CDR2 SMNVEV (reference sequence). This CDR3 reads CASRPTPDTQYF. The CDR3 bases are TGTGCCAGCAGACCCACCCCAGATACGCAGTATTTT.

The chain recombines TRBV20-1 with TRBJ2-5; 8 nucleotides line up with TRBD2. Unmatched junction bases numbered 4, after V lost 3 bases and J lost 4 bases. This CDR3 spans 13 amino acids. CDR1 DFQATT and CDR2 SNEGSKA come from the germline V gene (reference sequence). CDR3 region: CSASGGAGETQYF. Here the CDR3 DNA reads TGCAGTGCTAGCGGGGGGGCCGGAGAGACCCAGTACTTC.

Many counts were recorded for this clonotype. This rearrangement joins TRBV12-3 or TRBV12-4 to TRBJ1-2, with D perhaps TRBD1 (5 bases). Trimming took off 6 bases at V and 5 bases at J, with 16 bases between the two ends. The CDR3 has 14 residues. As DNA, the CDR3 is TGTGCCAGCAGGCTCCGGGACGGACCTTATGGCTACACCTTC. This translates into CASRLRDGPYGYTF.

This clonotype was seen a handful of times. CDR3 sequence (DNA): TGTGCCAGCAGTTACGTCCGACCCCCTTACGAGCAGTACTTC. Encoded protein: CASSYVRPPYEQYF. The J gene is TRBJ2-7, the V gene TRBV6-5; no definite D call. The CDR3 contains 14 residues. V dropped 2 bases and J dropped 4 bases, with 12 bases sitting between them. Per germline, CDR1 MNHEY and CDR2 SVGAGI.

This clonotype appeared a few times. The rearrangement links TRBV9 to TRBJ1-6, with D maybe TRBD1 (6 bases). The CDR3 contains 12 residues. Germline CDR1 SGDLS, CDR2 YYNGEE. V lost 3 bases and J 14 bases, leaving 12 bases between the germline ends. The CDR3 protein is CASSGTGIALHF. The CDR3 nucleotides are TGTGCCAGCAGCGGTACAGGGATAGCCCTCCACTTT. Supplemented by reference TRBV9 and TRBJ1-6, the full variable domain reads DSGVTQTPKHLITATGQRVTLRCSPRSGDLSVYWYQQSLDQGLQFLIQYYNGEERAKGNILERFSAQQFPDLHSELNLSSLELGDSALYFCASSGTGIALHFGNGTRLTVT.

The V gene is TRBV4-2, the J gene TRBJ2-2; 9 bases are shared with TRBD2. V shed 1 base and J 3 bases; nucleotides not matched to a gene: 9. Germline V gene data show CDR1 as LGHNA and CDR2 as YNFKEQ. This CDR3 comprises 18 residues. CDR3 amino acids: CASSQGRESGRYTGELFF. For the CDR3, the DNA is TGTGCCAGCAGCCAAGGGAGGGAAAGCGGGAGGTACACCGGGGAGCTGTTTTTT.

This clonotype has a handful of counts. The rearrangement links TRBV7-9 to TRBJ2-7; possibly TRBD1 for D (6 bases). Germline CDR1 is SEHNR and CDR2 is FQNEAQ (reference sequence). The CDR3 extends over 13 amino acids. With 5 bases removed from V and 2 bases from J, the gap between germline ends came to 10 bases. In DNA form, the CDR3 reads TGTGCCAGCAGCCCGGACAGCCCCTACGAGCAGTACGTC. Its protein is CASSPDSPYEQYV.